This T cell receptor (beta chain) stems from a study of cytomegalovirus exposure and HLA in healthy donors. Whole-study results and caveats: Association of a missense DCLRE1C variant with TCR beta V- and J-gene trimming was reported in a later analysis. The listing of roughly 160 TCR beta chains classed them as cytomegalovirus-associated.

V gave up 8 bases and J gave up 0 bases, with 14 bases separating them. CDR1 and CDR2 from the germline V gene are SGHNT and YENEEA. This CDR3 is 16 amino acids long. As to this clone: Its target is unknown.

PCR involved 60 Vbeta and 13 Jbeta primers. Clones were sequenced by immunoSEQ multiplex PCR, and TCRdb holds only the in-frame ones, with some missing. The sample's table shows approximately 120,000 clones. This sequence was found in a man aged 25-40 years in good health and CMV-seronegative. The specimen was PBMCs. V and J are TRBV11-3 and TRBJ2-6, with D possibly TRBD1 on 6 matching bases. The CDR3 sequence is CASVRDTNSGANVLTF. The CDR3 DNA sequence: TGTGCCAGCGTCCGGGACACTAACTCTGGGGCCAACGTCCTGACTTTC.